This entry concerns a single TCR beta chain. The sample originates from a study of blood T cell repertoires in COVID-19. Turning to the study itself: Whether acute or convalescent, the COVID-19 samples came from the United States, Italy and Spain.

Per the authors' pipeline: Estimated nucleated cell counts came from reference gene primer amplification. The table came from immunoSEQ multiplex PCR; TCRdb's copy has only in-frame clones and leaves some out. That table gives V, J and clone size, and the DNA gave D and trimming. The table records over 120,000 clones, around 79% of them present only once. V dropped 6 bases and J dropped 8 bases, with 27 bases sitting between them. CDR3 length: 18 amino acids. CDR1 and CDR2 (germline): SGHDT, YYEEEE. This receptor was taken from a woman aged 70-85 years with COVID-19, enrolled during active disease. The chain carries TRBV5-6 and TRBJ1-6; tentatively, D is TRBD1 (6 bases). Sequenced sample: peripheral blood. CDR3 loop: CASNSYQNTGTPDSPLHF. CDR3 in DNA: TGTGCCAGCAACTCCTACCAGAATACCGGGACACCGGATTCACCCCTCCACTTT.